This T cell receptor beta chain was sequenced for a study of T cells in Graves' hyperthyroidism and ophthalmopathy. Whole-study results and caveats: Ophthalmopathy got predicted by the model a median around 6.6 months before its onset.

Worth noting for this clonotype: What it binds is not known.

The CDR3 is made up of 16 amino acids. Germline V lookup: CDR1 MGHDK, CDR2 SYGVNS. V was pared by 4 bases and J by 0 bases, with 16 bases between. Regions amplified from RNA transcripts were the TCR beta CDR3 regions. HTBI primers drove first-round RT-PCR of the TCR CDR3. Using its own MiXCR run on the multiplex PCR reads, TCRdb lists one record per CDR3 protein. The sample has hundreds of thousands of distinct CDR3 sequences; more than 15% are singletons. The chain is built from TRBV25-1 and TRBJ2-7, with TRBD1 as a possible D gene (5 bases). The sequenced sample consisted of blood. The sequence was obtained from a woman in her thirties or forties with Graves' ophthalmopathy. CDR3 region: CASSGFDSLSSYEQYF. The DNA of the CDR3 is TGTGCCAGCAGTGGATTTGACAGCCTGAGCTCCTACGAGCAGTACTTC.